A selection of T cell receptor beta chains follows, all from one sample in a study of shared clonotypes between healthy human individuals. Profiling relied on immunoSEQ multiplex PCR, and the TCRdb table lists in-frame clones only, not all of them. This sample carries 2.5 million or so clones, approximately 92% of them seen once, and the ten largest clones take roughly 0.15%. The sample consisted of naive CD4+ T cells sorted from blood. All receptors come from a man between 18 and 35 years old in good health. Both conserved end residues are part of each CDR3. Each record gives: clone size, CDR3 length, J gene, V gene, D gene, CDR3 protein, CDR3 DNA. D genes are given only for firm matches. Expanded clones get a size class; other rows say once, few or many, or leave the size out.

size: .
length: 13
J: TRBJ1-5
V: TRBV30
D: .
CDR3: CAWSGRRDQPQHF
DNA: TGTGCCTGGAGCGGACGACGAGATCAGCCCCAGCATTTT

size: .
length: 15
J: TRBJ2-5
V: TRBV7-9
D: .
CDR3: CASSLPLGLKETQYF
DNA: TGTGCCAGCAGCTTACCTTTAGGGCTCAAAGAGACCCAGTACTTC

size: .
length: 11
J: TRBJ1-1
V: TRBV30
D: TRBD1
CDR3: CAWSQGAEAFF
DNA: TGTGCCTGGAGCCAGGGGGCTGAAGCTTTCTTT

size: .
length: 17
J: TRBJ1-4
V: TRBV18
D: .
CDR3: CASSPKPGLSTNEKLFF
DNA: TGTGCCAGCTCACCAAAACCGGGACTTTCAACTAATGAAAAACTGTTTTTT

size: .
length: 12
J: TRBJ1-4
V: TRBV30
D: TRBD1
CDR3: CAWTGGAEKLFF
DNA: TGTGCCTGGACAGGGGGCGCCGAAAAACTGTTTTTT

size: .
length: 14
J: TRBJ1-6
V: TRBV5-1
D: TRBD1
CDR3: CASSAQGWDSPLHF
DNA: TGCGCCAGCAGCGCACAGGGGTGGGATTCACCCCTCCACTTT

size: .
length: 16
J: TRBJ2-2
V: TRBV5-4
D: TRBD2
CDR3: CASSRGLAVNTGELFF
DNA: TGTGCCAGCAGCCGCGGACTAGCGGTGAACACCGGGGAGCTGTTTTTT

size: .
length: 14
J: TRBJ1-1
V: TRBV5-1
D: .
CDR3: CASSLEGWATEAFF
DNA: TGCGCCAGCAGCTTGGAGGGTTGGGCCACTGAAGCTTTCTTT

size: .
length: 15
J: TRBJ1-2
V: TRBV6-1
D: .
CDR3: CASSEGGAFTDGYTF
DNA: TGTGCCAGCAGTGAAGGGGGGGCATTTACTGATGGCTACACCTTC

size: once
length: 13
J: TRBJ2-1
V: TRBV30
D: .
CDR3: CAWGDKTYNEQFF
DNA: TGTGCCTGGGGGGACAAAACCTACAATGAGCAGTTCTTC

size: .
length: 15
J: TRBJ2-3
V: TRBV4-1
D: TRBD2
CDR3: CASSRTSGSTDTQYF
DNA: TGCGCCAGCAGCCGCACTAGCGGGAGCACAGATACGCAGTATTTT

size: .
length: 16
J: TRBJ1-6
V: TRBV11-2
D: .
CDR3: CASSLAGSSYNSPLHF
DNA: TGTGCCAGCAGCTTAGCCGGCAGCTCCTATAATTCACCCCTCCACTTT

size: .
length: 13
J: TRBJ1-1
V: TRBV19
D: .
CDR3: CASSSGWNTEAFF
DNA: TGTGCCAGTAGTAGTGGATGGAACACTGAAGCTTTCTTT

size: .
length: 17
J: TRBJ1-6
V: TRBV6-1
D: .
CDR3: CASSEALYVTSNSPLHF
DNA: TGTGCCAGCAGTGAAGCGTTATACGTGACGAGTAATTCACCCCTCCACTTT

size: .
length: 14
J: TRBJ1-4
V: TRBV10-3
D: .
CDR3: CAIRSRTRNEKLFF
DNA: TGTGCCATCCGGTCGCGGACGAGGAATGAAAAACTGTTTTTT

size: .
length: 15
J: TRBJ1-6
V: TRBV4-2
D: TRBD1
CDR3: CASSPDRASNSPLHF
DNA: TGTGCCAGCAGCCCGGACAGGGCGAGTAATTCACCCCTCCACTTT

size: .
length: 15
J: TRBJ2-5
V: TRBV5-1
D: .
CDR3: CASSLGWQEEETQYF
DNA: TGCGCCAGCAGCTTGGGGTGGCAGGAAGAAGAGACCCAGTACTTC

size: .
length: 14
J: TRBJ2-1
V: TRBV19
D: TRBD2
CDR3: CASSSSGVYNEQFF
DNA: TGTGCCAGTAGTTCTAGCGGCGTATACAATGAGCAGTTCTTC

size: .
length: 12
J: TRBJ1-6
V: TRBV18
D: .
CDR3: CASSPSREPLHF
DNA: TGTGCCAGCTCGCCGAGCCGGGAACCCCTCCACTTT

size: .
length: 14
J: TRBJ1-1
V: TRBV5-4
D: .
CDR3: CASGGLEANTEAFF
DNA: TGTGCCAGCGGGGGGCTTGAGGCGAACACTGAAGCTTTCTTT

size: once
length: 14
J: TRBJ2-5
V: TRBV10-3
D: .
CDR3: CASQAGIAVETQYF
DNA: TGTGCCAGTCAGGCCGGGATAGCAGTCGAGACCCAGTACTTC

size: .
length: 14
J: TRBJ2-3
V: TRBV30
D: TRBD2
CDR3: CAWRIAGSTDTQYF
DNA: TGTGCCTGGAGAATAGCGGGGAGCACAGATACGCAGTATTTT

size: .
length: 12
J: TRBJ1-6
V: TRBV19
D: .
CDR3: CASSMVHSPLHF
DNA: TGTGCCAGTAGTATGGTACATTCACCCCTCCACTTT

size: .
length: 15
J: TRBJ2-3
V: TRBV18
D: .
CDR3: CASSPPTANTDTQYF
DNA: TGTGCCAGCTCACCACCTACAGCCAACACAGATACGCAGTATTTT

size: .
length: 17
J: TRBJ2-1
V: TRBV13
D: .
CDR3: CASSLKLSVTGYNEQFF
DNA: TGTGCCAGCAGCTTAAAGCTCTCTGTGACTGGCTACAATGAGCAGTTCTTC

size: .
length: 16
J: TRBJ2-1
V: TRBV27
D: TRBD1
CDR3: CASSPQGTGPYNEQFF
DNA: TGTGCCAGCAGTCCCCAGGGGACAGGACCCTACAATGAGCAGTTCTTC

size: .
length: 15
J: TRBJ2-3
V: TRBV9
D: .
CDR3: CASSPQSATTDTQYF
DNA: TGTGCCAGCAGCCCCCAAAGTGCTACGACAGATACGCAGTATTTT

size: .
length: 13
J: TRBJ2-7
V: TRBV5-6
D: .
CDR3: CASTRAVSYEQYF
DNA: TGTGCCAGCACCCGGGCCGTCTCCTACGAGCAGTACTTC

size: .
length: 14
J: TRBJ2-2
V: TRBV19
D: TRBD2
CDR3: CASSWQGGAGELFF
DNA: TGTGCCAGTAGTTGGCAGGGAGGGGCCGGGGAGCTGTTTTTT

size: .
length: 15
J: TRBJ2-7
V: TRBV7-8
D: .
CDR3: CASSPGRITSYEQYF
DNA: TGTGCCAGCAGCCCCGGACGGATAACCTCCTACGAGCAGTACTTC

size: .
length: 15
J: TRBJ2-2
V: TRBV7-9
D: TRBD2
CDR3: CANARSGSNTGELFF
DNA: TGTGCCAATGCCCGGAGCGGGAGTAACACCGGGGAGCTGTTTTTT

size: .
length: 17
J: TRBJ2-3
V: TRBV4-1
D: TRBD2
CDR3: CASSQESGTSKGHTQYF
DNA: TGCGCCAGCAGCCAGGAATCCGGGACTAGTAAAGGCCATACGCAGTATTTT

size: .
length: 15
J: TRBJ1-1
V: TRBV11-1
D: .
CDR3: CASSLGTGRNTEAFF
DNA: TGTGCCAGCAGCTTAGGAACTGGGAGGAACACTGAAGCTTTCTTT

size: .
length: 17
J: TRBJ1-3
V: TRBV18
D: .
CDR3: CASSSLAGLSSGNTIYF
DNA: TGTGCCAGCTCTTCCCTGGCAGGATTGAGCTCTGGAAACACCATATATTTT

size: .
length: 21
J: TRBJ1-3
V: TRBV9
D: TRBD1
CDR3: CASSVRFFDRGLPDSGNTIYF
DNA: TGTGCCAGCAGCGTTCGGTTTTTCGACAGGGGGCTCCCCGACTCTGGAAACACCATATATTTT

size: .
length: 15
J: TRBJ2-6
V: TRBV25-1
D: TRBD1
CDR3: CASSAGGAGANVLTF
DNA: TGTGCCAGCAGTGCAGGGGGCGCTGGGGCCAACGTCCTGACTTTC

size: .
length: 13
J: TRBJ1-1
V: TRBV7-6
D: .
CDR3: CASSLGMNTEAFF
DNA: TGTGCCAGCAGCTTAGGGATGAACACTGAAGCTTTCTTT

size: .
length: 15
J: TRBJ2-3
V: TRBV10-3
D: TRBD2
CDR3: CAISDGLAGEGTQYF
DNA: TGTGCCATCAGCGATGGACTAGCGGGAGAGGGTACGCAGTATTTT

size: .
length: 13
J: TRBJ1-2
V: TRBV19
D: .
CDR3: CASRTQTNYGYTF
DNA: TGTGCCAGTAGGACTCAAACTAACTATGGCTACACCTTC

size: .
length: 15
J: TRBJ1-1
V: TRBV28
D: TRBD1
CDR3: CASSDRVDTNTEAFF
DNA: TGTGCCAGCAGCGACAGGGTGGATACGAACACTGAAGCTTTCTTT

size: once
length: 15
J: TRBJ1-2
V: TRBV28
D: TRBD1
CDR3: CATQGPDRVRYGYTF
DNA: TGTGCCACCCAGGGGCCGGACAGGGTACGGTATGGCTACACCTTC

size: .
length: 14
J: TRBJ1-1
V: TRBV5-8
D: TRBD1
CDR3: CASNTGGMNTEAFF
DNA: TGTGCCAGCAATACAGGGGGTATGAACACTGAAGCTTTCTTT

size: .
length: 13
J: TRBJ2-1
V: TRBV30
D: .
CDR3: CALIHGSYNEQFF
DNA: TGTGCCCTGATACACGGCTCCTACAATGAGCAGTTCTTC

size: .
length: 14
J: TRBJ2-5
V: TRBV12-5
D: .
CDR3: CASGPGRLQETQYF
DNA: TGTGCTAGTGGCCCAGGACGGCTCCAAGAGACCCAGTACTTC

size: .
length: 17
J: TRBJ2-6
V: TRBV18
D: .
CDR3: CASSLEVTAAGANVLTF
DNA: TGTGCCAGCTCACTTGAAGTAACGGCCGCTGGGGCCAACGTCCTGACTTTC

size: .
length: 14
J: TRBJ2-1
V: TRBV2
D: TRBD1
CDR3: CASSPGQGWNEQFF
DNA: TGTGCCAGCAGCCCGGGACAGGGGTGGAATGAGCAGTTCTTC

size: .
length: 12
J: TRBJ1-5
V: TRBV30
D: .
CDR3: CAWNRENQPQHF
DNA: TGTGCCTGGAACAGGGAAAATCAGCCCCAGCATTTT

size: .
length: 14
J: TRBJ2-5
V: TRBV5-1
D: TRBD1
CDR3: CASRNGQGQETQYF
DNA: TGCGCCAGCAGAAACGGACAGGGCCAAGAGACCCAGTACTTC

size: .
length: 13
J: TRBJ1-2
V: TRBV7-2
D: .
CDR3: CASSLETRDGYTF
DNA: TGTGCCAGCAGCTTAGAAACAAGGGATGGCTACACCTTC

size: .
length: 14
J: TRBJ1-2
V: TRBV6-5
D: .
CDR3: CASTRQTGNYGYTF
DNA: TGTGCCAGCACCAGACAAACAGGGAACTATGGCTACACCTTC

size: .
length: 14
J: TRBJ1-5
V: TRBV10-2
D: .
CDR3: CASSEGYSNQPQHF
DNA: TGCGCCAGCAGTGAGGGTTATAGCAATCAGCCCCAGCATTTT